This T cell receptor beta chain came from a study of T cell repertoires in cytomegalovirus infection. In the study overall: Peptides in the study included HLA-C-restricted and HLA-B-restricted CMV epitopes.

The germline CDR1 and CDR2 sequences are MGHDK and SYGVNS. This CDR3 has 11 amino acids. This clonotype appeared many times. Antigen specificity is unknown. Via MiXCR, TCRdb re-called the reads, giving one row per CDR3 protein. The sample records tens of thousands of distinct CDR3 sequences, 28% being singletons. The source was CD8+ T cells from cultured PBMCs, collected from culture after CMV antigen stimulation. This chain links TRBV25-1 with TRBJ1-2; D is undetermined. This receptor was taken from a human donor in good health (CMV status not recorded). Some clones in this sample may be carry-over from other donors' samples. DNA of the CDR3: TGTGCAGCAGAGGAAAACTATGGCTACACCTTC. Residues: CAAEENYGYTF.